The text below deals with one T cell receptor (beta chain). This clonotype was recorded a few times. The clone's antigen remains unknown. Per-nucleotide qualities are absent, and no much larger clonotype sits a single base away. This sample was taken from a study of human T cells and chemical hapten exposure (dated by TCRdb to about 2021). For context, the study as a whole: For sensitization, 2% DPC in acetone was applied to a roughly 2 cm by roughly 2 cm area of upper inner arm skin. Throughout the roughly 25-week study period, patients were also given weekly therapeutic DPC doses on the scalp. Patch testing was performed on the upper back with Finn chambers containing 0.01% DPC, and the patch tests were scored after 6 days according to International Contact Dermatitis Research Group standards. The patient cohort, mostly female, included alopecia areata with under or over 50% scalp involvement, alopecia totalis and alopecia universalis. Libraries were combined into a pool for sequencing, and differences in TCR yield between samples came mainly from small differences in library volumes within the pool. In alopecia patients, the study followed how the peripheral blood TCR repertoire changed in vivo over primary and secondary sensitization to diphenylcyclopropenone (DPC), a hapten. Blood was sampled from patients pre-sensitization (week 0) and at 2, 6 and about 24 weeks after DPC sensitization. Nearly 30 alopecia patients gave blood for TCR sequencing at one to four time points (pre-sensitization, 2, 6 and 24 weeks). The study at large found these results: A positive correlation was found between the number of PT1 expanded TCRs and patch test score, with significance reached at thresholds 8, 16 and 32 but not 4. Expanded TCRs formed significantly more large CDR3 similarity clusters than pre-sensitization or healthy control sets, consistent with antigen-driven responses. DPC sensitization did not change the number of TCRs with a frequency above 1 in 1000, and there was no evidence of changes in global repertoire structure. Because all patients had alopecia, a presumed autoimmune disease, the immune response of the patients might differ from that of healthy individuals. After repeated subsampling, the strength of the expansion versus patch-test correlation and the threshold at which it became significant changed.

The time point label, as the study defines it: patch test 2, 6 weeks after DPC sensitization. What this sample's treatment or condition label stands for: therapeutic diphenylcyclopropenone sensitization with weekly scalp DPC. Blood at each patch-test visit was drawn before the patch test was applied. Patients were considered eligible if aged 18 to 70, diagnosed with alopecia and deemed suitable for DPC therapy, and patients were excluded if pregnant. Total RNA was extracted from unfractionated whole blood that had been collected in Tempus Blood RNA tubes. Receptor amplification or capture employed RACE. Sequencing used a NextSeq 500. During library preparation, unique molecular identifiers were attached to individual cDNA molecules so that TCRs could be counted in a quantitative, reproducible way. Both TCR alpha and TCR beta chains were sequenced from each blood RNA sample. As for the authors' bioinformatics: The median number of TCRs per sample was approximately 98,000, ranging from about 23,224 to 690,600. The Decombinator software suite was used to annotate V, J and CDR3 in the TCR reads. To make PS versus PT1 abundance plots, every sample was subsampled to the same number of TCRs (28,000). Expanded TCRs were defined as absent before sensitization and observed at least eight times at the 2-week time point. TCRdb itself trimmed the public reads at Q25 with fastp, ran MiXCR and retained productive beta chains. Each record represents a unique CDR3 protein, reported with the most common genes and DNA among its rows. The V and J calls shown here were made by TCRdb, not taken from the authors' results. This sample is represented by around 130,000 distinct CDR3 sequences; roughly 12% of them were singletons. Jointly, the top ten make up 1.2% to 1.5% of the sample.

CDR1 and CDR2, looked up from the germline V gene, are WSHSY and SAAADI. The CDR3 numbers 15 residues from cysteine through phenylalanine. The read is trimmed to its CDR3 DNA, 45 bases read in frame from base 1. V loses 3 bases of germline sequence and J loses 3 bases, and the interval between the two ends is 12 bases. The sample here was whole blood, taken in connection with sensitization to the hapten diphenylcyclopropenone (DPC). The sequence was obtained from a woman aged 45-60 years with alopecia areata. Some clones in this sample may be carry-over from other donors' samples. The V and J segments used are TRBV10-2 and TRBJ1-5; matching of 5 bases hints at TRBD1 as the D gene. The DNA sequence is given as TGCGCCAGCAGTGAAGCGTCAGGGTTCAATCAGCCCCAGCATTTT. Its product reads: CASSEASGFNQPQHF.